The 9 T cell receptor beta chains presented below share a single source sample, sequenced in a study of a mutant IDH1 vaccine in newly diagnosed glioma. Their recognized antigens are unknown. Time point meaning: week 23, last vaccination. One vaccine dose held 300 ug of mutant IDH1 20-mer peptide and came with topical imiquimod. Repertoires were generated with immunoSEQ multiplex PCR, while TCRdb's copy carries only in-frame clones and drops some. The sample contains some 80,000 clones, about 85% of which appear only once. Sequenced here: PBMCs, sampled from a glioma patient whose treatment included an IDH1 peptide vaccine. The receptor source for this set is a woman aged 50 to 60 with glioma.

The chain is built from TRBV11-3 and TRBJ2-3, with D perhaps given as TRBD1 or TRBD2 (6 bases each). V was clipped by 2 bases and J by 0 bases, with 9 bases between them. Per germline, CDR1 SGHNT and CDR2 YENEEA. The length of the CDR3 is 15 residues. CDR3: CASSLRRGSTDTQYF. CDR3 nucleotides: TGTGCCAGCAGCTTAAGGAGGGGGAGCACAGATACGCAGTATTTT.

V and J are TRBV7-2 and TRBJ2-3, with D possibly being TRBD2 (5 bases). Per the germline V gene, CDR1 is SGHTA and CDR2 is FQGNSA. The CDR3 is made up of 12 amino acids. The V and J ends lost 3 bases and 6 bases respectively, with 7 bases between them. CDR3 amino acids: CASSFRGDTQYF. The CDR3 DNA reads as TGTGCCAGCAGCTTTCGCGGGGATACGCAGTATTTT.

The chain uses TRBV7-9 and TRBJ1-1, with D unresolved. The CDR3 length is 15 residues. V lost 2 bases and J lost 0, with 10 bases in between. The germline V gene encodes CDR1 SEHNR and CDR2 FQNEAQ (reference sequence). The CDR3 sequence is CASSLLRVVNTEAFF. The CDR3 DNA is TGTGCCAGCAGCTTACTAAGGGTGGTGAACACTGAAGCTTTCTTT.

V and J are TRBV10-1 and TRBJ2-1; D remains ambiguous. CDR3 length: 13 residues. The V end was cut by 0 bases, the J end by 10 bases, with 10 bases between. Germline CDR1 WNHNN, CDR2 SYGVQD (reference sequence). CDR3 protein: CASSESIPSEQFF. CDR3 nucleotides: TGCGCCAGCAGTGAGTCAATCCCGTCAGAGCAGTTCTTC.

The chain recombines TRBV29-1 with TRBJ2-3, with TRBD2 identical over 13 bases. This CDR3 has 15 amino acids. From germline, CDR1 is SQVTM and CDR2 ANQGSEA. V shed 8 bases, J shed 6 bases, and the junction held 11 bases outside the gene matches. As DNA, the CDR3 is TGCAGCACGAGCCCGGGACTAGCGGGATCCGATACGCAGTATTTT. This translates into CSTSPGLAGSDTQYF.

This chain uses TRBV5-1 with TRBJ2-3, with D possibly matching TRBD1 (5 bases). The CDR3 totals 14 residues. V lost 0 bases to trimming and J lost 4 bases, with 9 bases between them. Germline CDR1 is SGHRS and CDR2 is YFSETQ. CDR3 in amino acids: CASSLGGISDTQYF. The CDR3 DNA follows: TGCGCCAGCAGCTTGGGGGGCATCTCAGATACGCAGTATTTT.

The V call is TRBV4-1, the J call TRBJ2-5; D not resolved. V lost 0 bases, J lost 5 bases, and 7 bases lay in between. Germline V gene sequence: CDR1 MGHRA, CDR2 YSYEKL. This CDR3 has 13 residues. This CDR3 is CASSQERRETQYF. CDR3 nucleotide sequence: TGCGCCAGCAGCCAAGAACGACGGGAGACCCAGTACTTC.

The chain uses TRBV6-6 and TRBJ1-5; TRBD1 aligns across 7 bases. The CDR3 runs 15 residues. Germline V CDR1 and CDR2: MNHNY, SVGAGI (reference sequence). V trimming: 6 bases; J trimming: 4 bases; junction bases outside the gene matches: 9. The CDR3 region is CASSRDRDGNQPQHF. The CDR3 DNA reads as TGTGCCAGCAGCCGCGACAGGGATGGAAATCAGCCCCAGCATTTT.

The V and J genes are TRBV6-6 and TRBJ1-4; a possible D gene is TRBD1 (5 bases). Germline V CDR1 and CDR2: MNHNY, SVGAGI (reference sequence). Trimming left V 0 bases short and J 8 bases short, with 10 bases between. The CDR3 spans 14 residues. The CDR3 spells CASSYSAREEKLFF. CDR3 nucleotide sequence: TGTGCCAGCAGTTACTCGGCCAGGGAGGAAAAACTGTTTTTT.